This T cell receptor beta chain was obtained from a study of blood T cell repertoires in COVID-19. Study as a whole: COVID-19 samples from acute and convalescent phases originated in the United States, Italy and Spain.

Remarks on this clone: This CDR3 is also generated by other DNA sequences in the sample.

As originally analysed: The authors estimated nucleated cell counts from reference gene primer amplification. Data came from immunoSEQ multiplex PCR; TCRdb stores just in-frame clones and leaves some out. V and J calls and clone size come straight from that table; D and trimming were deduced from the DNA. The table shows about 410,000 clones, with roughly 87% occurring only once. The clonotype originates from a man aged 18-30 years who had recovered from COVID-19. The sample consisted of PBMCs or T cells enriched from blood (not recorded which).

CDR3 residues: CASSSGLAGYNEQFF. The CDR3 region has the DNA TGCGCCAGCAGCTCGGGACTAGCGGGTTACAATGAGCAGTTCTTC. This chain links TRBV5-1 with TRBJ2-1; 12 nucleotides align to TRBD2. In germline, CDR1 is SGHRS, CDR2 YFSETQ. The CDR3 consists of 15 residues. V lost 3 bases to trimming and J lost 4 bases; unmatched junction nucleotides: 2.